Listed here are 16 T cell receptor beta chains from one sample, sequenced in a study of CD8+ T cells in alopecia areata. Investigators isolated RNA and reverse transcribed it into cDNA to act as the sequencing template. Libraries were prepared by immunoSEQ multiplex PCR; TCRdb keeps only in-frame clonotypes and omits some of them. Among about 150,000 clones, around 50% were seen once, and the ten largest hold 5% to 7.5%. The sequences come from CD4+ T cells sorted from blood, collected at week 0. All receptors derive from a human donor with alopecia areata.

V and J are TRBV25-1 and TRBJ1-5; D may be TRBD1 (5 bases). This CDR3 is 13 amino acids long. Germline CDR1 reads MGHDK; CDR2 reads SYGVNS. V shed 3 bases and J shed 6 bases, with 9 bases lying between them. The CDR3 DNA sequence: TGTGCCAGCAGTGAGAGGGACTTTCAGCCCCAGCATTTT. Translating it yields CASSERDFQPQHF.

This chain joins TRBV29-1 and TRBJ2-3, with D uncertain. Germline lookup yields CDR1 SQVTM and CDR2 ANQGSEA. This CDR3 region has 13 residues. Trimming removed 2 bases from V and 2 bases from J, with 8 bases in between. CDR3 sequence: CSVERAATDTQYF. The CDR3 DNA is TGCAGCGTTGAAAGGGCGGCCACAGATACGCAGTATTTT.

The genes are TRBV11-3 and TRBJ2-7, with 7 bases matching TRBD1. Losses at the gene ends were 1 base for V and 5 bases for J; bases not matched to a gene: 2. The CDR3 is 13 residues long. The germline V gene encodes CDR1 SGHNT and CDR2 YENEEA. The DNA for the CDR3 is TGTGCCAGCAGCTTAGTAGGGGGCGACGAGCAGTACTTC. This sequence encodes CASSLVGGDEQYF.

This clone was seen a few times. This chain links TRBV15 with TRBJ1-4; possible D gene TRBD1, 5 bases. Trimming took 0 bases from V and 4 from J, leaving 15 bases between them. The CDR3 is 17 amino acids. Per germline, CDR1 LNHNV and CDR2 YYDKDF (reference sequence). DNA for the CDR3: TGTGCCACCAGCAGAGATATTGGGGACGGCAGTAATGAAAAACTGTTTTTT. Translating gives CATSRDIGDGSNEKLFF.

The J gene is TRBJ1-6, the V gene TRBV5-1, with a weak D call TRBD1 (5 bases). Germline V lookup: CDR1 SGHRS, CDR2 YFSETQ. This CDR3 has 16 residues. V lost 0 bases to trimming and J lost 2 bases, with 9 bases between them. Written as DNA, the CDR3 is TGCGCCAGCAGCTTGGCGGGGCCCACCTATAATTCACCCCTCCACTTT. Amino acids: CASSLAGPTYNSPLHF.

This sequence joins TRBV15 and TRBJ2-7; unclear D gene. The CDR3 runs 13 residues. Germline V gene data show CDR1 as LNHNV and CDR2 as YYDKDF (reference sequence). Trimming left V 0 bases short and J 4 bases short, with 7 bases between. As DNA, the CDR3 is TGTGCCACCAGCAGAGATGCCAGATACGAGCAGTACTTC. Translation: CATSRDARYEQYF.

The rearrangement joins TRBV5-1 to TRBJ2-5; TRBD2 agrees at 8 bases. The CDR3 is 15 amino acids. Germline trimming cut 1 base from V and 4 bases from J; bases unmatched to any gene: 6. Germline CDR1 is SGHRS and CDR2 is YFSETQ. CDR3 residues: CASSLLGTRGETQYF. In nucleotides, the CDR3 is TGCGCCAGCAGCTTGCTAGGGACTAGAGGAGAGACCCAGTACTTC.

The CDR3 loop is CASSGTHLGETQYF. CDR3 bases: TGTGCCAGCAGCGGAACTCACCTGGGGGAGACCCAGTACTTC. The chain is built from TRBV25-1 and TRBJ2-5; D unresolved. Trimming removed 6 bases at V and 5 bases at J, with 16 bases between. This CDR3 contains 14 residues. Germline loops: CDR1 MGHDK, CDR2 SYGVNS.

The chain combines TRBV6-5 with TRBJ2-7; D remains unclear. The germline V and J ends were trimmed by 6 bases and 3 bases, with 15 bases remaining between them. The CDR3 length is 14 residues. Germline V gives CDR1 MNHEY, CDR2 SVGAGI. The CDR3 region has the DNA TGTGCCAGCAGCACTGGAACCAATAACTACGAGCAGTACTTC. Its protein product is CASSTGTNNYEQYF.

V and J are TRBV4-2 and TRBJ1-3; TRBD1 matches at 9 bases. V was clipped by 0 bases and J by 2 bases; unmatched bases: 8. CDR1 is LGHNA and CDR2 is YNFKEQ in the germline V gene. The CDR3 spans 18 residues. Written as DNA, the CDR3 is TGTGCCAGCAGCCAAGATAGGGCGACAGGGGGGCCTGGAAACACCATATATTTT. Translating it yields CASSQDRATGGPGNTIYF.

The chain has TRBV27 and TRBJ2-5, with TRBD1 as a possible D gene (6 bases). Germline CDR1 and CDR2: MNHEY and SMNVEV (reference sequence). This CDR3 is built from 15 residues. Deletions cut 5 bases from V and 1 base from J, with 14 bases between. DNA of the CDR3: TGTGCCAGCAGTAGATTAGGACAGACCCAAGAGACCCAGTACTTC. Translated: CASSRLGQTQETQYF.

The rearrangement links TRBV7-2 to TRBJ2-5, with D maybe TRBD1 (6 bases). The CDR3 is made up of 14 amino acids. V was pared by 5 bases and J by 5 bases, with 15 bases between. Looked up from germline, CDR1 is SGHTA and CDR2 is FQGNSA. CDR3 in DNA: TGTGCCAGCAGCCCCCGACAGGTTGCGGAGACCCAGTACTTC. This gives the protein CASSPRQVAETQYF.

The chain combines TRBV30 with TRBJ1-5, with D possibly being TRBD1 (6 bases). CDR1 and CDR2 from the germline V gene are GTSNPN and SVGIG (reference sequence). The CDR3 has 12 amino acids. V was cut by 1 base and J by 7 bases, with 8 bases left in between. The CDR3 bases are TGTGCCTGGAGTGGACAGGCACAGCCCCAGCATTTT. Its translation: CAWSGQAQPQHF. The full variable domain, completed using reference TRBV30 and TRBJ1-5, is SQTIHQWPATLVQPVGSPLSLECTVEGTSNPNLYWYRQAAGRGLQLLFYSVGIGQISSEVPQNLSASRPQDRQFILSSKKLLLSDSGFYLCAWSGQAQPQHFGDGTRLSIL.

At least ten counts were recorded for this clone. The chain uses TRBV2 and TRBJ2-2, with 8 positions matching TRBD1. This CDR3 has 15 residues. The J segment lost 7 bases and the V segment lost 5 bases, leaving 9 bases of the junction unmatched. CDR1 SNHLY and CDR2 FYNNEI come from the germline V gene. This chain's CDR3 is CASSSQGAINGELFF. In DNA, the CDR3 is TGTGCCAGCAGTAGTCAGGGGGCGATTAACGGGGAGCTGTTTTTT. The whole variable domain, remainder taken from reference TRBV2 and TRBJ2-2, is EPEVTQTPSHQVTQMGQEVILRCVPISNHLYFYWYRQILGQKVEFLVSFYNNEISEKSEIFDDQFSVERPDGSNFTLKIRSTKLEDSAMYFCASSSQGAINGELFFGEGSRLTVL.

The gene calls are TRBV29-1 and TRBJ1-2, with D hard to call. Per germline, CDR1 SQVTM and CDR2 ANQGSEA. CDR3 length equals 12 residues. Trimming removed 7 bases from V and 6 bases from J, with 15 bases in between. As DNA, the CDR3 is TGCAGCGCAGGAAGCGGATTCAATGGCTACACCTTC. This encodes CSAGSGFNGYTF.

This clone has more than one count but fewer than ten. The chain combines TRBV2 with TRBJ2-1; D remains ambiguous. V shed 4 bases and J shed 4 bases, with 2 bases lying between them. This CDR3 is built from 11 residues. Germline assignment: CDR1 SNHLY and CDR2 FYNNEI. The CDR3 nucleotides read TGTGCCAGCAGTGTTTACAATGAGCAGTTCTTC. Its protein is CASSVYNEQFF.